A selection of T cell receptor beta chains follows, all from one sample in a study of blood T cell repertoires in COVID-19. Here immunoSEQ multiplex PCR was the method, and the copy in TCRdb shows in-frame clones only, minus some. The top ten hold around 6.9% of the sample, which has fewer than 250,000 clones, roughly 80% seen once. The sample consisted of peripheral blood. These receptors all come from a man aged 55 to 69 with acute or convalescent COVID-19. The CDR3 runs from the conserved cysteine through the conserved F or W. D genes are given only for firm matches. The size of a clone is reported for some rows only, either as once, few or many, or as a class for expanded clones.

>-|TRBJ2-7|-|TRBV7-9
CASSLALGGPYEQYF
TGTGCCAGCAGCTTAGCGTTAGGGGGTCCCTACGAGCAGTACTTC
>-|TRBJ1-2|-|TRBV7-2
CASSPDKNYGYTF
TGTGCCAGCAGCCCGGACAAGAACTATGGCTACACCTTC
>-|TRBJ2-7|-|TRBV13
CASSFFGPGSYEQYF
TGTGCCAGCAGCTTTTTTGGCCCGGGCTCCTACGAGCAGTACTTC
>TRBD2|TRBJ2-3|-|TRBV7-2
CASSYRLAGGPDTQYF
TGTGCCAGCAGCTACCGACTAGCGGGGGGCCCAGATACGCAGTATTTT
>TRBD1|TRBJ1-5|-|TRBV6-1
CASSESGQAYQPQHF
TGTGCCAGCAGTGAATCGGGACAGGCCTATCAGCCCCAGCATTTT
>-|TRBJ1-2|-|TRBV7-2
CASSLVPGDGYTF
TGTGCCAGCAGCTTAGTTCCAGGGGATGGCTACACCTTC
>-|TRBJ2-1|few|TRBV7-3
CASSSDFPYNEQFF
TGTGCCAGCAGCTCGGACTTCCCCTACAATGAGCAGTTCTTC
>-|TRBJ1-2|-|TRBV6-6
CASSIRGLRYTF
TGTGCCAGCAGTATCAGGGGTTTGCGCTACACCTTC
>-|TRBJ2-1|once|TRBV7-3
CASSLSGSRINEQFF
TGTGCCAGCAGCTTATCCGGGAGCCGAATAAATGAGCAGTTCTTC
>TRBD1|TRBJ1-5|few|TRBV6-2/TRBV6-3
CASSRRTGSTTLNQPQHF
TGTGCCAGCAGCCGCCGGACAGGCTCGACAACCCTGAATCAGCCCCAGCATTTT
>-|TRBJ1-1|-|TRBV2
CASSEVGRLNTEAFF
TGTGCCAGCAGTGAGGTGGGGCGCCTGAACACTGAAGCTTTCTTT
>-|TRBJ1-2|-|TRBV19
CASSSERGHYGYTF
TGTGCCAGTAGCTCGGAGCGCGGTCACTATGGCTACACCTTC
>-|TRBJ2-7|-|TRBV2
CASSVDIYEQYF
TGTGCCAGCAGTGTGGACATCTACGAGCAGTACTTC
>TRBD2|TRBJ2-3|once|TRBV7-3
CASSLTGSGNSDTQYF
TGTGCCAGCAGCTTAACTGGTAGCGGGAACTCAGATACGCAGTATTTT
>TRBD2|TRBJ2-7|-|TRBV4-3
CASSQGTSGGYEQYF
TGCGCCAGCAGCCAAGGGACTAGCGGGGGCTACGAGCAGTACTTC
>-|TRBJ1-5|-|TRBV3-1/TRBV3-2
CASSQDQVQPQHF
TGTGCCAGCAGCCAAGATCAGGTTCAGCCCCAGCATTTT
>-|TRBJ1-2|-|TRBV3-1/TRBV3-2
CASSRRYSNYGYTF
TGTGCCAGCAGCCGGAGATATTCTAACTATGGCTACACCTTC
>-|TRBJ1-1|-|TRBV20-1
CSAPAGTEAFF
TGCAGTGCTCCCGCGGGGACTGAAGCTTTCTTT
>TRBD1|TRBJ1-2|-|TRBV2
CASTIDRGSSGYTF
TGTGCCAGCACCATCGACAGGGGGTCCTCTGGCTACACCTTC
>TRBD1|TRBJ2-7|-|TRBV6-5
CASSPRGYEQYF
TGTGCCAGCAGCCCCAGGGGGTACGAGCAGTACTTC
>-|TRBJ1-5|many|TRBV6-5
CASRDSLNQPQHF
TGTGCCAGCAGGGACAGTCTCAATCAGCCCCAGCATTTT
>-|TRBJ1-2|-|TRBV4-3
CASSQARNYGYTF
TGCGCCAGCAGCCAAGCGAGGAACTATGGCTACACCTTC
>-|TRBJ2-3|-|TRBV4-2
CASSQGLVGTDTQYF
TGTGCCAGCAGCCAAGGGCTAGTCGGCACAGATACGCAGTATTTT
>TRBD1|TRBJ2-7|few|TRBV14
CASSQLQTGDSYEQYF
TGTGCCAGCAGCCAACTCCAGACAGGGGACTCCTACGAGCAGTACTTC
>-|TRBJ1-3|-|TRBV4-1
CASSQGRKGQFDLTVRGNTIYF
TGCGCCAGCAGCCAAGGCCGGAAAGGACAGTTTGATTTAACAGTGCGCGGAAACACCATATATTTT
>-|TRBJ1-3|-|TRBV20-1
CSASKAGSGNTIYF
TGCAGTGCTAGTAAGGCGGGTTCTGGAAACACCATATATTTT
>TRBD1|TRBJ1-2|-|TRBV27
CASSTAGGWDGYTF
TGTGCCAGCAGTACCGCAGGGGGTTGGGATGGCTACACCTTC
>TRBD1|TRBJ1-2|few|TRBV9
CASSVGGQDYGYTF
TGTGCCAGCAGCGTCGGCGGACAGGACTATGGCTACACCTTC
>-|TRBJ1-5|-|TRBV2
CASSASRDLSNQPQHF
TGTGCCAGCAGTGCATCCCGCGACTTAAGTAATCAGCCCCAGCATTTT
>-|TRBJ1-1|few|TRBV5-1
CASSLGEGTEAFF
TGCGCCAGCAGCTTGGGTGAGGGCACTGAAGCTTTCTTT
>TRBD2|TRBJ2-1|-|TRBV14
CASSQTLASGRGIYNEQFF
TGTGCCAGCAGCCAAACGTTGGCTAGCGGGAGGGGGATCTACAATGAGCAGTTCTTC
>-|TRBJ1-5|-|TRBV9
CASSPDSSPQPQHF
TGTGCCAGCAGCCCAGACAGTTCCCCTCAGCCCCAGCATTTT
>-|TRBJ1-5|-|TRBV27
CASRPTGHGGNQPQHF
TGTGCCAGCAGACCAACAGGGCATGGGGGCAATCAGCCCCAGCATTTT
>TRBD2|TRBJ2-2|-|TRBV5-6
CASSLKAGGTGELFF
TGTGCCAGCAGCTTGAAAGCGGGGGGCACCGGGGAGCTGTTTTTT
>-|TRBJ1-6|-|TRBV5-1
CASSLSGYNSPLHF
TGCGCCAGCAGCTTGAGCGGTTATAATTCACCCCTCCACTTT
>TRBD1|TRBJ1-5|few|TRBV10-2
CASSEGQGLGFNQPQHF
TGCGCCAGCAGTGAAGGACAGGGTCTAGGTTTCAATCAGCCCCAGCATTTT
>-|TRBJ2-1|-|TRBV11-3
CASSLGSSYNEQFF
TGTGCCAGCAGCTTAGGGAGCTCCTACAATGAGCAGTTCTTC
>TRBD2|TRBJ2-3|-|TRBV20-1
CSASSFSGGRTDTQYF
TGCAGTGCTAGTAGTTTTAGCGGGGGCCGCACAGATACGCAGTATTTT
>TRBD1|TRBJ1-4|few|TRBV7-2
CASSWGTGGEKLFF
TGTGCCAGCAGTTGGGGGACAGGAGGAGAAAAACTGTTTTTT
>TRBD1|TRBJ1-6|-|TRBV3-1/TRBV3-2
CASSPGQNNSPLHF
TGTGCCAGCAGCCCGGGACAGAATAATTCACCCCTCCACTTT
>TRBD1|TRBJ1-2|-|TRBV7-8
CASSLYARTGFYGYTF
TGTGCCAGCAGCTTATACGCTAGGACAGGGTTTTATGGCTACACCTTC
>-|TRBJ2-7|-|TRBV5-1
CASSSVPGGHEQYF
TGCGCCAGCAGCTCCGTCCCTGGGGGCCACGAGCAGTACTTC
>-|TRBJ2-3|-|TRBV5-4
CASSPDTDTQYF
TGTGCCAGCAGTCCAGATACAGATACGCAGTATTTT
>-|TRBJ1-1|-|TRBV12-5
CASAMNTEAFF
TGTGCTAGTGCTATGAACACTGAAGCTTTCTTT
>-|TRBJ2-7|once|TRBV3-1/TRBV3-2
CASSQLRVAVYEQYF
TGTGCCAGCAGCCAACTCAGGGTTGCGGTCTACGAGCAGTACTTC
>TRBD1|TRBJ1-2|-|TRBV10-1
CASSASGQGEGGYTF
TGCGCCAGCAGTGCGAGTGGACAGGGGGAGGGTGGCTACACCTTC
>TRBD1|TRBJ1-2|-|TRBV7-9
CASSLAGAGGLEGYTF
TGTGCCAGCAGCTTAGCAGGGGCAGGGGGCCTAGAAGGCTACACCTTC
>-|TRBJ2-1|-|TRBV9
CASSVAGASEQFF
TGTGCCAGCAGCGTAGCTGGGGCTTCGGAGCAGTTCTTC
>-|TRBJ1-2|-|TRBV11-2
CASSLGTGREGYTF
TGTGCCAGCAGCTTAGGTACGGGGAGGGAAGGCTACACCTTC
>-|TRBJ2-7|-|TRBV2
CASSVAYEQYF
TGTGCCAGCAGTGTCGCCTACGAGCAGTACTTC
>-|TRBJ1-1|few|TRBV19
CASSISHRDTEAFF
TGTGCCAGTAGTATCTCCCACAGGGACACTGAAGCTTTCTTT
>TRBD1|TRBJ1-5|-|TRBV6-2/TRBV6-3
CASSPRQGSNQPQHF
TGTGCCAGCAGCCCCCGACAGGGTAGCAATCAGCCCCAGCATTTT
>TRBD2|TRBJ2-5|once|TRBV7-9
CASIQTGGETQYF
TGTGCCAGCATTCAAACCGGGGGGGAGACCCAGTACTTC
>TRBD1|TRBJ2-7|-|TRBV13
CASSLRTGLNYEQYF
TGTGCCAGCAGCCTGCGGACAGGCCTCAACTACGAGCAGTACTTC
>-|TRBJ1-5|-|TRBV7-9
CASSTDGGNQPQHF
TGTGCCAGCAGTACCGACGGGGGCAATCAGCCCCAGCATTTT